This entry is about one T cell receptor beta chain. Its antigen is unknown. Base qualities are not at hand, and no much larger clone is one base apart. TCRbeta CDR3 regions were amplified from genomic DNA by means of the immunoSEQ Assay, a bias-controlled multiplex PCR. As for the authors' bioinformatics: Within the assay, amplification of reference gene primers was used to estimate how many nucleated cells each sample contained. To quantify the absolute abundance of each unique TCRbeta CDR3 rearrangement, sequence reads were collapsed and filtered. For each sample, productive Simpson clonality was calculated by taking the square root of Simpson's diversity index across productive rearrangements. Here the immuneACCESS table is served through TCRdb, limited to in-frame sequences with V and J called. Missing clones are a known gap in these copies; in checked studies unresolved V genes cover under half, and the rest lacks a known reason. V and J calls and clone size are those listed in that table; D and trimming were worked out from the DNA. The sample table contains a few hundred thousand clones; only one count was recorded for roughly 87% of them. The ten largest clones represent approximately 9% of the sample.

The sample comes from a study of blood T cell repertoires in COVID-19 (dated by TCRdb to about 2020). The study in broad terms: Samples covering the acute and convalescent phases of COVID-19 were provided by collaborators in the United States, Italy and Spain. The prospective study material was composed of cDNA or gDNA derived from T cells, B-cell-depleted T cells, or PBMCs. Deeply sampled blood TCRbeta repertoires from subjects exposed to, actively infected with, or recovered from COVID-19 were included in the dataset. The repertoires were released in a freely available public database intended as a resource for research on the immune response to SARS-CoV-2. The samples were drawn from the first 160 participants of the ongoing ImmuneRACE study and from some 1,300 subjects provided by 6 global collaborators. A de-identified subject ID, COVID-19 status, age in years and sex were almost always included in the sample metadata. HLA class I and class II types, where available, came from metadata supplied by the sample provider rather than from assay-based typing.

The cysteine opens and the phenylalanine closes a CDR3 of 15 amino acids. The sequence is cut down to CDR3 DNA, 45 bases in frame from base 1. V and J lose 3 bases and 5 bases, and a span of 17 bases separates them. The CDR1 and CDR2 encoded by the germline V gene are SGDLS and YYNGEE. What the work shows at the level of the full study, not this receptor alone: The amount of clinical and demographic metadata varied by source and participant and was provided uncurated.

Participants in the prospective study were aged about 18 to 95 years, lived in 20 to 25 United States geographic areas, and enrolled through a virtual design. In the prospective study, cohorts were assigned on the basis of participant-reported clinical history obtained from a screening survey and a study questionnaire. Recovered participants in ImmuneRACE Cohort 3 were defined as having two consecutive negative NP/OP PCR tests, clearance from a healthcare professional, or resolution of symptoms. Mobile phlebotomists in the prospective study collected whole blood, serum and a nasopharyngeal or oropharyngeal swab from every participant. Prospective study participants could optionally give additional blood draws and questionnaires over an approximately 2-month period. Before DNA extraction, blood samples from the prospective study were shipped at room temperature or frozen.

This chain is built from TRBV9 and TRBJ1-2; tentative D gene TRBD1, with 6 bases matching. The source material was PBMCs or T cells enriched from blood (not recorded which). This TCR was recovered from a woman aged 18-29 years who had recovered from COVID-19. The DNA is as follows: TGTGCCAGCAGCGAAGGGGCAGGGGTAGATTATGGCTACACCTTC. It specifies CASSEGAGVDYGYTF.